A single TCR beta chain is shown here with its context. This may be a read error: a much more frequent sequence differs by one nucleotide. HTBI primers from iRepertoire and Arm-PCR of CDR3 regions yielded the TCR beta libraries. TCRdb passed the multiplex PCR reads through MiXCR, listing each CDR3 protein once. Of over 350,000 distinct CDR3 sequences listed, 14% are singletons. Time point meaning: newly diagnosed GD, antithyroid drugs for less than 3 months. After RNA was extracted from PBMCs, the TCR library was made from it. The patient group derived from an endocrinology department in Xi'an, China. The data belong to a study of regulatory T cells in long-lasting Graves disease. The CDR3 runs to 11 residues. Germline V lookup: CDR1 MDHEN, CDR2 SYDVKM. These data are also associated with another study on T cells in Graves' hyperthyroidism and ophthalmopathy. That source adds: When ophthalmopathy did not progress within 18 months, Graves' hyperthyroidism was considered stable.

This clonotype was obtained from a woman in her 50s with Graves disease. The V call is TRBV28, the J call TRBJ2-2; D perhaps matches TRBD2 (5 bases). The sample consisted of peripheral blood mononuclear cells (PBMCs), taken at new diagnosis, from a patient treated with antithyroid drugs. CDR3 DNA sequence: TGTGCCAGCAGGAACACCGGGAAGCTGTTTTTT. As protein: CASRNTGKLFF.